Given below is one T cell receptor beta chain in context. What it binds is unknown. The study ran its PCR with 60 Vbeta and 13 Jbeta primers. Here immunoSEQ multiplex PCR was the method, and the copy in TCRdb shows in-frame clones only, minus some. The data contain approximately 120,000 clones, approximately 80% of them singletons. The data derive from a study of cytomegalovirus exposure and HLA in healthy donors. Study-level background: Early released data had about 85 million unique TCRs, all coming from HLA-typed donors. Of roughly 400 genotyped donors, roughly 81% clustered with self-reported Caucasian donors.

Study outcomes and limitations: The classifier was said to identify cytomegalovirus status with high specificity and sensitivity. There was a cluster of highly shared sequence variants that was likely a sequencing artifact.

In germline, CDR1 is SGHNT, CDR2 YENEEA. V gave up 1 base and J gave up 1 base; unmatched junction bases: 2. The CDR3 length is 17 residues. The chain couples TRBV11-3 to TRBJ2-5, with TRBD2 matching 14 bases. The receptor's source is a man between 40 and 49 years old in good health and CMV-seropositive. The specimen was PBMCs. Here the CDR3 reads CASSLGLAGGIQETQYF. CDR3 nucleotides: TGTGCCAGCAGCTTAGGACTAGCGGGGGGGATCCAAGAGACCCAGTACTTC.